A selection of T cell receptor beta chains follows, all from one sample in a study of blood T cells in healthy people across ages. TCRdb itself ran the 5' RACE reads through MiXCR, one entry per CDR3 protein. The repertoire has around 800,000 distinct CDR3 sequences, about a quarter of them found once; the top ten carry 3%. The sample was also reused in another study, on T cells of mothers and their children.

Sequencing was carried out using blood. These receptors were taken from a boy younger than 18 in good health. CDR3s include the opening cysteine and the closing phenylalanine or tryptophan. A D gene is named only where the DNA matches it firmly. The size entry is marked missing in some rows and otherwise reads once, few, many or a size class.

size,V,J,D,CDR3,DNA
NA,TRBV19,TRBJ2-4,NA,CASRGYLTKNIQYF,TGTGCCAGTAGGGGTTATCTCACCAAAAACATTCAGTACTTC
once,TRBV12-3/TRBV12-4,TRBJ2-5,NA,CASTGGYQETQYF,TGTGCCAGCACCGGCGGGTACCAAGAGACCCAGTACTTC
NA,TRBV15,TRBJ1-5,NA,CATSRDRGSLGQPQHF,TGTGCCACCAGCAGAGATCGGGGGAGTCTAGGTCAGCCCCAGCATTTT
NA,TRBV20-1,TRBJ2-7,NA,CSAKAGPTYEQYF,TGCAGTGCTAAGGCGGGGCCCACCTACGAGCAGTACTTC
few,TRBV5-4,TRBJ2-2,TRBD1,CASSKGQTPNTGELFF,TGTGCCAGCAGCAAGGGACAGACCCCGAACACCGGGGAGCTGTTTTTT
NA,TRBV12-3/TRBV12-4,TRBJ1-1,TRBD1,CASSSRGTGGEAFF,TGTGCCAGCAGTTCGCGGGGGACAGGGGGTGAAGCTTTCTTT
NA,TRBV5-5,TRBJ1-4,NA,CASSLAGDNEKLFF,TGTGCCAGCAGCTTAGCAGGGGATAATGAAAAACTGTTTTTT
few,TRBV7-3,TRBJ2-7,NA,CASSHGGGALYEQYF,TGTGCCAGCAGCCATGGGGGCGGGGCTCTCTACGAGCAGTACTTC
NA,TRBV20-1,TRBJ2-7,NA,CSARGQAPYEQYF,TGCAGTGCTAGAGGGCAAGCCCCCTACGAGCAGTACTTC
NA,TRBV2,TRBJ1-3,NA,CASSEIGVSGNTIYF,TGTGCCAGCAGTGAAATCGGGGTCTCTGGAAACACCATATATTTT
few,TRBV28,TRBJ2-2,NA,CASTTGGARNTGELLF,TGTGCCAGCACCACCGGGGGCGCGAGGAACACCGGGGAGCTGCTTTTT
few,TRBV5-1,TRBJ1-2,NA,CASSSETLGYGYTF,TGCGCCAGCAGTTCCGAAACACTGGGGTATGGCTACACCTTC
NA,TRBV6-6,TRBJ2-7,NA,CASSYPGDLHSYEQYF,TGTGCCAGCAGTTATCCGGGCGACCTCCACTCCTACGAGCAGTACTTC
NA,TRBV15,TRBJ2-5,TRBD2,CATSRVSGTSGETQYF,TGCGCCACCAGCAGAGTCAGCGGGACTAGCGGGGAGACCCAGTACTTC
NA,TRBV20-1,TRBJ1-1,NA,CSAAPGQLEAFF,TGCAGTGCGGCCCCCGGACAGCTTGAAGCTTTCTTT
NA,TRBV21-1,TRBJ1-5,NA,CASSKTGERQGVNQPQHF,TGTGCCAGCAGCAAAACGGGGGAAAGGCAGGGAGTCAATCAGCCCCAGCATTTT
few,TRBV3-1,TRBJ2-1,NA,CASSQQTSSEQFF,TGTGCCAGCAGCCAACAGACTAGTTCTGAGCAGTTCTTC
NA,TRBV7-3,TRBJ2-3,NA,CASSLTFTGTLPTYTQYF,TGTGCCAGCAGCTTAACGTTCACCGGGACCCTACCAACTTATACGCAGTATTTT
NA,TRBV5-6,TRBJ2-7,NA,CASSPGGTYYEQYF,TGTGCCAGCAGCCCCGGGGGAACTTACTACGAGCAGTACTTC
NA,TRBV6-6,TRBJ2-7,NA,CASRERPDYEQYF,TGTGCCAGCAGGGAACGTCCAGACTACGAGCAGTACTTC
NA,TRBV6-6,TRBJ2-7,NA,CASSLRGRGSTIEQYF,TGCGCCAGCAGTTTGAGGGGGCGGGGTAGTACGATCGAGCAGTACTTC
few,TRBV5-1,TRBJ2-3,NA,CAAPGLGASTDTPYF,TGCGCCGCGCCCGGGTTAGGCGCTAGCACAGATACGCCGTATTTT
few,TRBV3-1,TRBJ1-1,NA,CASSLSDVTEAFF,TGTGCCAGCAGCCTTAGCGACGTCACTGAAGCTTTCTTT
NA,TRBV27,TRBJ1-1,NA,CASTSGRITEAFF,TGTGCCAGCACCTCCGGAAGGATCACTGAAGCTTTCTTT
NA,TRBV6-5,TRBJ2-3,NA,CASSYPRQGGLTSADTQYF,TGTGCCAGCAGTTACCCAAGACAGGGAGGCCTAACTAGCGCAGATACGCAGTATTTT
NA,TRBV5-1,TRBJ2-2,TRBD2,CASSWPSGGSGNTGELFF,TGCGCCAGCAGCTGGCCTAGCGGGGGCTCAGGGAACACCGGGGAGCTGTTTTTT
many,TRBV12-3/TRBV12-4,TRBJ1-4,NA,CASSLIGGPEKLFF,TGTGCCAGCAGTTTAATCGGGGGCCCCGAAAAACTGTTTTTT
few,TRBV6-2/TRBV6-3,TRBJ2-2,TRBD1,CASSSTGVDTGELFF,TGTGCCAGCAGTAGCACAGGGGTCGACACCGGGGAGCTGTTTTTT
NA,TRBV6-6,TRBJ1-5,NA,CASRKTVEQPQHF,TGTGCCAGCAGGAAGACGGTCGAGCAGCCCCAGCATTTT
few,TRBV5-1,TRBJ2-7,TRBD1,CASSSDRGDYEQYF,TGCGCCAGCAGCTCGGACAGGGGGGACTACGAGCAGTACTTC
few,TRBV6-6,TRBJ1-3,NA,CASSDSRHTIYF,TGTGCCAGCAGTGACTCCAGGCACACCATATATTTT
NA,TRBV6-1,TRBJ2-7,TRBD1,CASSLSRQGLGYEQYF,TGTGCCAGCAGTTTATCGAGACAGGGCTTAGGCTACGAGCAGTACTTC